This TCR beta chain was sequenced for a study of blood T cell repertoires in COVID-19. The CDR3 covers 13 residues. Trimming removed 7 bases from V and 5 bases from J; junction bases left unmatched: 5. Original analysis: Using reference gene primer amplification, nucleated cell counts were estimated. The repertoire was sequenced with immunoSEQ multiplex PCR; TCRdb's copy has only in-frame clones and lacks some. D and trimming were read from the DNA, whereas the V and J calls and clone size are those reported in that table. The data show 200,000 to 250,000 clones, 80% to 90% seen once. The chain recombines TRBV12-3 or TRBV12-4 with TRBJ1-1; 9 bases fit TRBD1. The sequenced sample consisted of PBMCs or T cells enriched from blood (not recorded which). The sequence came from a woman aged 45-65 years in a cohort exposed to, infected with or recovered from COVID-19 (not recorded which). CDR3 nucleotides: TGTGCCAGCATACAGACAGGGGGGACTGAAGCTTTCTTT. Encoded protein: CASIQTGGTEAFF.